This T cell receptor (beta chain) was sequenced during a study of response to subunit inactivated influenza vaccine. Each CDR3 protein is one row after TCRdb ran MiXCR on the RT-PCR reads. The table has hundreds of thousands of distinct CDR3 sequences, 15% to 18% seen once. CDR1 and CDR2 (germline): SGHTA, FQGNSA. This CDR3 has 15 amino acids. V lost 6 bases and J lost 5; bases outside the gene matches: 13. As for this clonotype: Its target is not known.

Study-wide points: The study's authors posited that every seasonal influenza vaccination enlists few new T cells.

Source: PBMCs from blood, taken approximately 13 days after vaccination. The TCR was taken from a man over 45 who received an inactivated influenza vaccine. The J gene is TRBJ2-7, the V gene TRBV7-2; 7 positions match TRBD2. In DNA, the CDR3 is TGTGCCAGCAGTTCTACTACTAGCGTTTACCACGAGCAGTACTTC. Translated, it gives CASSSTTSVYHEQYF.